This TCR beta chain was profiled in a study of T cells in Graves' hyperthyroidism and ophthalmopathy. In this sample, this clonotype turned up a few times. Germline V gives CDR1 SGHTA, CDR2 FQGTGA. The CDR3 length is 14 residues. Trimming shortened V by 8 bases and J by 0 bases, and 12 bases separated the two germline ends. Each ophthalmopathy patient scored at least 3 on the Clinical Activity Score and at least 4 on NOSPECS grade, with duration under 3 months. Uncontrolled infection, other autoimmune disease, pregnancy or lactation barred patients from enrollment. The source of the PBMCs was around 9 ml of fresh peripheral blood. RNA transcripts provided the source from which TCR beta CDR3 regions were amplified. The HTBI primer set was used in a first-round RT-PCR of the TCR CDR3. TCRdb passed the multiplex PCR reads through MiXCR, listing each CDR3 protein once. The data contain hundreds of thousands of distinct CDR3 sequences, 20% to 25% of them singletons.

The chain couples TRBV7-3 to TRBJ2-3, with D maybe TRBD2 (6 bases). The sequence was collected from a man aged 30-40 years with Graves' ophthalmopathy. The sample taken for sequencing was blood. The CDR3 is CASRLSGSTDTQYF. In DNA, the CDR3 is TGTGCCAGCCGTTTAAGCGGGAGCACAGATACGCAGTATTTT. Variable domain in full (rest from reference TRBV7-3 and TRBJ2-3): GAGVSQTPSNKVTEKGKYVELRCDPISGHTALYWYRQSLGQGPEFLIYFQGTGAADDSGLPNDRFFAVRPEGSVSTLKIQRTERGDSAVYLCASRLSGSTDTQYFGPGTRLTVL.